This entry concerns a single TCR beta chain. This sample was taken from a study of technical replicates of blood from several donors. Measured with immunoSEQ multiplex PCR; TCRdb has only the in-frame clones, and not every one. The data show some 62,000 clones, 87% seen once. After removal of 5 bases from V and 2 bases from J, the junction contained 4 bases not matched to a gene. Germline V lookup: CDR1 SGHTA, CDR2 FQGTGA. This CDR3 comprises 15 residues. Input material: PBMCs. The V gene is TRBV7-3, the J gene TRBJ2-3, with 10 bases matching TRBD2. The TCR comes from a human donor in good health. Some clones in this sample may be carry-over from other donors' samples. The CDR3 loop reads CASSALAGVTDTQYF. For the CDR3, the DNA is TGTGCCAGCAGCGCCCTAGCGGGGGTCACAGATACGCAGTATTTT.